A single sample is the source of the 13 T cell receptor beta chains below, sequenced in a study of blood T cell repertoires in COVID-19 (dated by TCRdb to the early 2020s). The protocol used for the library was the immunoSEQ multiplex PCR assay. This immuneACCESS table, as held by TCRdb, lists in-frame sequences with V and J called but not all clones. Of the missing ones, under half trace to an unresolved V gene in checked studies; the others have no known cause. This sample gives about 480,000 clones in total; approximately 88% of them show up just once. In total, the top ten clones hold less than 9% of the sample. Material for sequencing was peripheral blood. Source of these receptors: a woman aged 45 to 65 with COVID-19, enrolled during active disease.

The V and J genes are TRBV3-1 (or the pseudogene TRBV3-2) and TRBJ2-4; TRBD2 agrees at 10 bases. The CDR3 consists of 12 residues. In germline, CDR1 is LGHDT, CDR2 YNNKEL (reference sequence). J was trimmed by 13 bases and V by 4 bases; bases with no gene match: 4. CDR3: CASSPLAGDQYF. In DNA, the CDR3 is TGTGCCAGCAGCCCCCTAGCGGGGGACCAGTACTTC.

The J gene is TRBJ2-1, the V gene TRBV5-1; 11 nucleotides line up with TRBD1. Germline trimming cut 4 bases from V and 14 bases from J; bases unmatched to any gene: 2. This CDR3 has 11 residues. The germline V gene encodes CDR1 SGHRS and CDR2 YFSETQ. CDR3 sequence reads: CASSAGQGEFF. In nucleotides, the CDR3 is TGCGCCAGCAGCGCGGGACAGGGGGAGTTCTTC.

This clone has just one count. This chain joins TRBV27 and TRBJ2-5; weak D call: TRBD1 (6 bases). The V and J ends lost 5 bases and 5 bases respectively, with 21 bases between them. CDR1 and CDR2 (germline): MNHEY, SMNVEV (reference sequence). This CDR3 is 16 amino acids long. The CDR3 DNA reads as TGTGCCAGCAGTCCTACCCCAGGGGATGGGGTTGAGACCCAGTACTTC. Amino acid sequence: CASSPTPGDGVETQYF.

The chain employs TRBV11-3 and TRBJ1-5, with D hard to call. CDR1 and CDR2 from the germline V gene are SGHNT and YENEEA. Trimming shortened V by 5 bases and J by 1 base, and 21 bases separated the two germline ends. CDR3 length: 18 amino acids. CDR3 loop: CASSPPGLPEGSNQPQHF. Here the CDR3 DNA reads TGTGCCAGCAGCCCCCCAGGACTCCCGGAAGGAAGCAATCAGCCCCAGCATTTT.

The chain links TRBV3-1 (or the pseudogene TRBV3-2) to TRBJ1-4; no definite D call. CDR3 length: 14 amino acids. Germline CDR1 is LGHDT and CDR2 is YNNKEL (reference sequence). V lost 1 base and J 5 bases, leaving 8 bases between the germline ends. CDR3 bases: TGTGCCAGCAGCCAAGCAAGTCAGAATGAAAAACTGTTTTTT. Translation gives CASSQASQNEKLFF.

The chain's CDR3 is CASSPGRLGANEKLFF. The CDR3 DNA is TGTGCCAGCAGCCCCGGGAGGCTCGGCGCTAATGAAAAACTGTTTTTT. The J gene is TRBJ1-4, the V gene TRBV7-2; D gene ambiguous. The CDR3 loop spans 16 amino acids. Germline values: CDR1 SGHTA, CDR2 FQGNSA. V was cut by 5 bases and J by 3 bases, with 16 bases left in between. Together with reference TRBV7-2 and TRBJ1-4, the CDR3 gives the full variable domain: GAGVSQSPSNKVTEKGKDVELRCDPISGHTALYWYRQSLGQGLEFLIYFQGNSAPDKSGLPSDRFSAERTGGSVSTLTIQRTQQEDSAVYLCASSPGRLGANEKLFFGSGTQLSVL.

This chain joins TRBV10-1 and TRBJ2-3, with 8 bases identical to TRBD1. Germline trimming cut 10 bases from V and 5 bases from J; bases unmatched to any gene: 14. Germline lookup yields CDR1 WNHNN and CDR2 SYGVQD (reference sequence). The CDR3 extends over 15 amino acids. The CDR3 nucleotides are TGCGCCACCCAGCCCGACAGGGGAGCGGGAGATACGCAGTATTTT. Protein: CATQPDRGAGDTQYF.

The chain couples TRBV28 to TRBJ2-7; the D gene is possibly TRBD2 (6 bases). The ends were cut back, 5 bases at V and 6 bases at J, with 17 bases in the middle. The CDR3 covers 14 residues. Germline CDR1 reads MDHEN; CDR2 reads SYDVKM. The CDR3 is CASSPGRLTGEQYF. For the CDR3, the DNA is TGTGCCAGCAGTCCTGGGAGGTTGACGGGCGAGCAGTACTTC.

V is TRBV30 and J is TRBJ1-2; 7 nucleotides align to TRBD1. Germline CDR1 is GTSNPN and CDR2 is SVGIG (reference sequence). The CDR3 is 13 amino acids. Unmatched junction bases numbered 7, after V lost 5 bases and J lost 4 bases. CDR3 DNA: TGTGCCTGGGGACAGGCTAACTTCTATGGCTACACCTTC. Its translation: CAWGQANFYGYTF.

This sequence joins TRBV5-1 and TRBJ1-1; weak D call: TRBD1 (5 bases). CDR1 and CDR2 from the germline V gene are SGHRS and YFSETQ. The germline V and J ends were trimmed by 4 bases and 1 base, with 11 bases remaining between them. The CDR3 has 14 amino acids. CDR3 sequence: CASSRTTENTEAFF. DNA of the CDR3: TGCGCCAGCAGCCGGACGACAGAGAACACTGAAGCTTTCTTT.

This chain joins TRBV5-5 and TRBJ2-1; possibly TRBD2 for D (7 bases). The V end was cut by 0 bases, the J end by 7 bases, with 14 bases between. The CDR3 is made up of 15 amino acids. Germline CDR1 reads SGHKS; CDR2 reads YYEKEE (reference sequence). The CDR3 sequence: CASSLAGGQMNEQFF. CDR3 in DNA: TGTGCCAGCAGCTTGGCCGGGGGGCAGATGAATGAGCAGTTCTTC.

The chain uses TRBV5-1 and TRBJ1-2; D call uncertain. This CDR3 is 13 amino acids long. In germline, CDR1 is SGHRS, CDR2 YFSETQ. The V end lost 0 bases, the J end lost 2 bases, and 5 bases lay between the germline ends. CDR3 sequence: CASSLGPNYGYTF. In nucleotides, the CDR3 is TGCGCCAGCAGCTTGGGGCCGAACTATGGCTACACCTTC. The whole variable domain, filled in from reference TRBV5-1 and TRBJ1-2, reads KAGVTQTPRYLIKTRGQQVTLSCSPISGHRSVSWYQQTPGQGLQFLFEYFSETQRNKGNFPGRFSGRQFSNSRSEMNVSTLELGDSALYLCASSLGPNYGYTFGSGTRLTVV.

The V and J genes are TRBV6-5 and TRBJ2-7, with 7 positions matching TRBD2. The CDR3 loop spans 15 amino acids. Germline V CDR1 and CDR2: MNHEY, SVGAGI. Unmatched junction bases numbered 8, after V lost 1 base and J lost 5 bases. CDR3 sequence reads: CASSYYREAVDEQYF. The CDR3 DNA reads as TGTGCCAGCAGTTACTATCGGGAGGCGGTGGACGAGCAGTACTTC.